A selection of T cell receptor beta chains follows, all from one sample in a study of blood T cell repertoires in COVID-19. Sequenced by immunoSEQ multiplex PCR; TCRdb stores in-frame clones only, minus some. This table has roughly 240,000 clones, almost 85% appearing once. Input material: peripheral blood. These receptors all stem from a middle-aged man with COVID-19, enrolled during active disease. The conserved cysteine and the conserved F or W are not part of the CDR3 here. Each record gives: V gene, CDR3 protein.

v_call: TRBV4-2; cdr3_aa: ASSRLAAQGRNQPQH
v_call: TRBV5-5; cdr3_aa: ASSLASTDTQY
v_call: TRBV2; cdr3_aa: ASRVTSGAETQY
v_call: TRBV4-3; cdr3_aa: ASSQAFTTTDTQY
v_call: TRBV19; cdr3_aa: ASSINPPGYEQF
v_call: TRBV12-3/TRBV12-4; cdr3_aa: ASSLEGLGYT
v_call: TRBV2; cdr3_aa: ASTIAGEGWETQY
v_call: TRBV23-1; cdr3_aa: ASSHVRDRGHKGGNTIY
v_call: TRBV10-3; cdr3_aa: AISESITGTGVEQY
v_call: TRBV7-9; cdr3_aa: ASSSSGGRGNYGYT
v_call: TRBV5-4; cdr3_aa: ASSLSGQGNLPLH